The source of this T cell receptor beta chain is a study of early T cells in non-severe SARS-CoV-2 infection. Trimming cost V 5 bases and J 2 bases, with 25 bases left between them. Germline V gene sequence: CDR1 PRHDT, CDR2 FYEKMQ (reference sequence). The CDR3 is 19 amino acids. This clonotype was counted a few times. TCRdb reprocessed the 5' RACE reads via MiXCR and lists one record per CDR3 protein. The sample lists 85,000 to 90,000 distinct CDR3 sequences, 14% to 15% occurring once. The sequencing sample was made of whole blood. V and J are TRBV13 and TRBJ2-1; maybe TRBD2 (7 bases). The TCR originated in an adult who was a healthcare worker with PCR-confirmed SARS-CoV-2 infection or an uninfected control (not recorded which). The CDR3 protein is CASSPQGGGAGAPYNEQFF. CDR3 sequence (DNA): TGTGCCAGCAGCCCTCAGGGAGGTGGCGCGGGGGCACCCTACAATGAGCAGTTCTTC.